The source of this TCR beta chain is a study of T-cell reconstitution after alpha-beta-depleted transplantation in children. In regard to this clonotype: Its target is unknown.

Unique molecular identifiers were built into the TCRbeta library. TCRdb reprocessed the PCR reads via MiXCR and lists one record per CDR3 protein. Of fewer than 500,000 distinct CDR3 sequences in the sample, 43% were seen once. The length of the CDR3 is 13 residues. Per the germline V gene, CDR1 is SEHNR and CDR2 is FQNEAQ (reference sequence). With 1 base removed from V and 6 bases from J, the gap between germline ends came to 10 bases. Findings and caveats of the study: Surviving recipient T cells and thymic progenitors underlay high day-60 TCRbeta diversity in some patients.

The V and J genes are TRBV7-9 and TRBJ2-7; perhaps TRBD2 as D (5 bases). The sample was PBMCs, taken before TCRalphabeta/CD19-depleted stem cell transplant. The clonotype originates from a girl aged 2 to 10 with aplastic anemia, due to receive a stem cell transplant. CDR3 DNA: TGTGCCAGCAGCTTAGTGGGAGTAAGCGAGCAGTACTTC. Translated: CASSLVGVSEQYF. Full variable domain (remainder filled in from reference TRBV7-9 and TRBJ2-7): DTGVSQNPRHKITKRGQNVTFRCDPISEHNRLYWYRQTLGQGPEFLTYFQNEAQLEKSRLLSDRFSAERPKGSFSTLEIQRTEQGDSAMYLCASSLVGVSEQYFGPGTRLTVT.